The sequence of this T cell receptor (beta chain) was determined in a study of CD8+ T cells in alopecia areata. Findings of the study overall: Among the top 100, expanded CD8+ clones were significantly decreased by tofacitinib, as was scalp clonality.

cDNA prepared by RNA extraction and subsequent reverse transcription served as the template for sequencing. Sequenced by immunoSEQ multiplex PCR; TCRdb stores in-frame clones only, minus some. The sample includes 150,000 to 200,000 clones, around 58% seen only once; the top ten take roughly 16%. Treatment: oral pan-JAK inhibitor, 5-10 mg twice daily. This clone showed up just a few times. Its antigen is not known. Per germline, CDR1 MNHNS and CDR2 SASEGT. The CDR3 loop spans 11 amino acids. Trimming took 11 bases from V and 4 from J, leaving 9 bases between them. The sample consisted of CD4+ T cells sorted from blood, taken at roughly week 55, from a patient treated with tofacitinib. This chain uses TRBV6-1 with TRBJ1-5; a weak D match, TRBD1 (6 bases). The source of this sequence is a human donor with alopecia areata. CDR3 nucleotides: TGTGCCGGCGGACAGAATCAGCCCCAGCATTTT. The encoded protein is CAGGQNQPQHF.